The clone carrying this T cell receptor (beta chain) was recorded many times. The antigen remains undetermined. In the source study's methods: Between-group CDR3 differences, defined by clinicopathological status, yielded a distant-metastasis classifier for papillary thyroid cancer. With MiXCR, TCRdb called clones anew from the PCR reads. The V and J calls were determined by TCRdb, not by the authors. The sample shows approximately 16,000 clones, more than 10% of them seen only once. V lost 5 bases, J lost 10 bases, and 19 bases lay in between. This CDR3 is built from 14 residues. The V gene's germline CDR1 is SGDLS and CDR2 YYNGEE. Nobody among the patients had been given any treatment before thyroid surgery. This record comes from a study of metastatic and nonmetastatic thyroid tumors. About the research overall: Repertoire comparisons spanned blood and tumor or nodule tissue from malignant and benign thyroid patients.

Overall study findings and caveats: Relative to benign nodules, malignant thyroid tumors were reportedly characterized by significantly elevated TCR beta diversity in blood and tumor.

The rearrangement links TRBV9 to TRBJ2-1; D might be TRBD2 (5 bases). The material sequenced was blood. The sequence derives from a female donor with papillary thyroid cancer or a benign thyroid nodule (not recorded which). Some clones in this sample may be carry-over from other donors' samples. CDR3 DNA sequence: TGTGCCAGCAGTTCTAGCCCGGCGACACGGGAGCAGTTCTTC. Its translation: CASSSSPATREQFF. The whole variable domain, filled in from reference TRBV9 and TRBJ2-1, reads DSGVTQTPKHLITATGQRVTLRCSPRSGDLSVYWYQQSLDQGLQFLIQYYNGEERAKGNILERFSAQQFPDLHSELNLSSLELGDSALYFCASSSSPATREQFFGPGTRLTVL.